This entry lists 26 T cell receptor beta chains sequenced from one sample in a study of regulatory T cells in long-lasting Graves disease. As for time point: newly diagnosed GD, antithyroid drugs for less than 3 months. Isolated PBMC RNA provided the starting material for the TCR library. With iRepertoire HTBI primers and Arm-PCR of CDR3 regions, TCR beta libraries were built. MiXCR was run by TCRdb on the multiplex PCR reads, yielding one entry per CDR3 protein. The sample records hundreds of thousands of distinct CDR3 sequences, around 15% being singletons. A further study also used this sample, focusing on T cells in Graves' hyperthyroidism and ophthalmopathy.

The sample here was peripheral blood mononuclear cells (PBMCs), taken at new diagnosis, from a patient treated with antithyroid drugs. The receptor source for this set is a woman aged 25 to 39 with Graves disease.

This clonotype has just a few counts. V gene TRBV19 combines with J gene TRBJ2-2; TRBD1 matches 7 bases. From germline, CDR1 is LNHDA and CDR2 SQIVND (reference sequence). CDR3 length: 16 amino acids. The V segment lost 6 bases and the J segment 1 base; nucleotides outside the gene matches: 8. CDR3 loop: CASSLDRALNTGELFF. DNA for the CDR3: TGTGCCAGTAGCCTCGACAGGGCCCTGAACACCGGGGAGCTGTTTTTT.

This clonotype occurred many times. The chain uses TRBV28 and TRBJ2-7; 8 bases are a match to TRBD1. CDR1 MDHEN and CDR2 SYDVKM come from the germline V gene. The CDR3 loop spans 15 amino acids. The V segment lost 6 bases and the J segment 2 bases; nucleotides outside the gene matches: 9. CDR3 DNA sequence: TGTGCCAGCAGCAAAGCCGGGACAGGAGCCTACGAGCAGTACTTC. Protein: CASSKAGTGAYEQYF.

A few counts support this clonotype. The chain combines TRBV30 with TRBJ2-3; 8 bases match TRBD2. Germline V gene sequence: CDR1 GTSNPN, CDR2 SVGIG (reference sequence). The trim removed 8 bases at V and 0 bases at J, leaving 10 bases unmatched. CDR3 length: 15 amino acids. The CDR3, as DNA: TGTGCCGGGATTCGACTAGCGCCTAGCACAGATACGCAGTATTTT. This codes for CAGIRLAPSTDTQYF.

Only a few counts were recorded for this clonotype. The chain recombines TRBV5-5 with TRBJ2-5; 7 positions match TRBD1. The CDR3 loop spans 15 amino acids. Germline V gives CDR1 SGHKS, CDR2 YYEKEE (reference sequence). J lost 4 bases, V lost 1 base, and 7 bases had no gene match. The CDR3 DNA reads as TGTGCCAGCAGCTTGTCGGGACAGCGACTAGAGACCCAGTACTTC. This codes for CASSLSGQRLETQYF.

The genes are TRBV24-1 and TRBJ1-5, with TRBD1 as a possible D gene (5 bases). V lost 3 bases and J 7 bases, leaving 27 bases between the germline ends. From germline, CDR1 is KGHDR and CDR2 SFDVKD. CDR3 size: 19 residues. The CDR3 region has the DNA TGTGCCACCAGTGATAATGATGGGGCAGGGCACTCCTCAGGACAGCCCCAGCATTTT. Translating it yields CATSDNDGAGHSSGQPQHF.

This clonotype appeared many times. The rearrangement uses TRBV2 and TRBJ2-7, with a tentative D call TRBD2 (6 bases). The J call is in doubt because the DNA end fits TRBJ2-5 better. The CDR3 has 11 amino acids. Germline V gene data show CDR1 as SNHLY and CDR2 as FYNNEI. CDR3 bases: TGTGCCAGCAGCGCGGAGGGGACCCAGTACTTC. This encodes CASSAEGTQYF.

This clonotype was detected ten times or more. The V call is TRBV20-1, the J call TRBJ1-2; unclear D gene. From germline, CDR1 is DFQATT and CDR2 SNEGSKA (reference sequence). Trimming stripped 3 bases from V and 2 bases from J, with 16 bases between. The CDR3 spans 15 residues. CDR3 region: CSASARVAENYGYTF. CDR3 in DNA: TGCAGTGCTAGTGCTAGGGTGGCCGAAAACTATGGCTACACCTTC.

The gene calls are TRBV5-1 and TRBJ2-7; D possibly corresponds to TRBD1 (6 bases). The CDR3 is 15 amino acids. Germline CDR1 and CDR2: SGHRS and YFSETQ. V was clipped by 3 bases and J by 3 bases, with 16 bases between them. The CDR3 loop reads CASSSGSGQLYEQYF. As DNA, the CDR3 is TGCGCCAGCAGCTCGGGGTCCGGACAGCTCTACGAGCAGTACTTC.

In its sample, this clonotype was seen many times. The chain is built from TRBV28 and TRBJ2-7, with 9 bases matching TRBD2. The germline gives CDR1 MDHEN, CDR2 SYDVKM. This CDR3 is 13 amino acids long. J gave up 1 base and V 8 bases, and 3 bases lay outside the gene matches. CDR3: CASLTSGSYEQYF. CDR3 DNA sequence: TGTGCCAGCCTGACTAGCGGATCCTACGAGCAGTACTTC. The complete variable domain, with remaining parts taken from reference TRBV28 and TRBJ2-7, reads DVKVTQSSRYLVKRTGEKVFLECVQDMDHENMFWYRQDPGLGLRLIYFSYDVKMKEKGDIPEGYSVSREKKERFSLILESASTNQTSMYLCASLTSGSYEQYFGPGTRLTVT.

This clonotype was seen only a few times. This rearrangement joins TRBV6-1 to TRBJ2-7; TRBD1 matches at 11 bases. Trimming took 10 bases from V and 3 from J; bases not matched to a gene: 8. Germline loops: CDR1 MNHNS, CDR2 SASEGT. The CDR3 is made up of 14 amino acids. CDR3 protein: CATYGTGGNYEQYF. In DNA, the CDR3 is TGTGCCACCTATGGGACAGGGGGGAACTACGAGCAGTACTTC.

The CDR3 coding sequence is TGTGCCAGCTCACCACAGGACACAGATACGCAGTATTTT. It specifies CASSPQDTDTQYF. The chain links TRBV18 to TRBJ2-3; D call uncertain. The germline V and J ends were trimmed by 1 base and 2 bases, with 4 bases remaining between them. This CDR3 region has 13 residues. Per germline, CDR1 KGHSH and CDR2 LQKENI.

The gene calls are TRBV19 and TRBJ2-7, with a weak D call TRBD2 (5 bases). Trimming stripped 10 bases from V and 2 bases from J, with 15 bases between. Per germline, CDR1 LNHDA and CDR2 SQIVND (reference sequence). CDR3 length: 13 amino acids. CDR3: CATVAPLTYEQYF. The CDR3 nucleotides are TGTGCCACCGTAGCGCCCCTAACCTACGAGCAGTACTTC.

With respect to this clonotype: This CDR3 is missing its conserved last phenylalanine or tryptophan, likely due to a read error. V usage is TRBV29-1 and J usage is TRBJ2-7; 11 nucleotides line up with TRBD1. J lost 7 bases, V lost 4 bases, and 0 bases had no gene match. The germline V gene has CDR1 SQVTM and CDR2 ANQGSEA. This CDR3 is built from 11 residues. Written as DNA, the CDR3 is TGCAGCGTTGGGGACAGGGGGGAGCAGTACATC. It yields the protein CSVGDRGEQYI.

This clonotype was picked up many times. The chain recombines TRBV7-2 with TRBJ1-1; maybe TRBD1 (5 bases). Germline values: CDR1 SGHTA, CDR2 FQGNSA. V gave up 1 base and J gave up 7 bases, with 10 bases separating them. CDR3 length equals 13 residues. The CDR3 region is CASSLGGGNEAFF. CDR3 coding DNA: TGTGCCAGCAGCTTAGGTGGGGGGAATGAAGCTTTCTTT.

This clonotype was observed many times. This chain links TRBV5-1 with TRBJ2-7, with D possibly called TRBD1 or TRBD2 (5 bases each). CDR1 SGHRS and CDR2 YFSETQ come from the germline V gene. The CDR3 runs 13 residues. Trimming cost V 6 bases and J 5 bases, with 15 bases left between them. The CDR3 region has the DNA TGCGCCAGCACCCTCGAAGGGACCCACGAGCAGTACTTC. Translated, it gives CASTLEGTHEQYF.

This clonotype has a count of ten or more. The gene calls are TRBV6-1 and TRBJ2-5; weak D call: TRBD2 (6 bases). Germline V lookup: CDR1 MNHNS, CDR2 SASEGT. The ends were cut back, 8 bases at V and 4 bases at J, with 14 bases in the middle. The CDR3 length is 13 residues. The CDR3 is CASQLGGLETQYF. Written as DNA, the CDR3 is TGTGCCAGCCAACTCGGGGGATTAGAGACCCAGTACTTC.

In this sample, this clonotype turned up a few times. The gene calls are TRBV5-1 and TRBJ2-7, with 9 bases identical to TRBD2. The J segment lost 4 bases and the V segment lost 4 bases, leaving 24 bases of the junction unmatched. The CDR3 is made up of 20 amino acids. CDR1 and CDR2 from the germline V gene are SGHRS and YFSETQ. The CDR3 sequence: CASSPTPGAGGLGREYEQYF. The CDR3 nucleotides read TGCGCCAGCAGCCCGACTCCCGGTGCGGGAGGGCTCGGGCGTGAGTACGAGCAGTACTTC.

The CDR3 coding sequence is TGCAGTGCTAGAGGATTCGCGCAAGAGTCCTACGAGCAGTACTTC. Residues: CSARGFAQESYEQYF. The gene calls are TRBV20-1 and TRBJ2-7, with D unclear. CDR3 size: 15 residues. V was pared by 1 base and J by 1 base, with 14 bases between. Germline V gives CDR1 DFQATT, CDR2 SNEGSKA (reference sequence).

This clonotype appeared many times. The rearrangement uses TRBV11-2 and TRBJ2-7; D gene uncertain. The germline V gene encodes CDR1 SGHAT and CDR2 FQNNGV. The CDR3 extends over 17 amino acids. Between the trimmed V and J ends, which lost 6 bases and 2 bases, there was a span of 23 bases. CDR3 DNA sequence: TGTGCCAGCAGATCTATCGGGCCCATCATCTCCCCCTACGAGCAGTACTTC. This sequence encodes CASRSIGPIISPYEQYF.

This clonotype has a count of ten or more. This chain links TRBV24-1 with TRBJ1-4; no reliable D call. Trimming removed 4 bases from V and 8 bases from J, with 10 bases in between. There are 13 residues in the CDR3. Germline CDR1 reads KGHDR; CDR2 reads SFDVKD. CDR3 coding DNA: TGTGCCACCAGTGACGAGCGGGGAGAAAAACTGTTTTTT. Translation gives CATSDERGEKLFF.

This clonotype was found many times. The chain is built from TRBV6-5 and TRBJ2-5; TRBD1 matches 8 bases. The germline V gene has CDR1 MNHEY and CDR2 SVGAGI. CDR3 length equals 16 residues. V dropped 4 bases and J dropped 4; count of bases not matched to a gene: 11. CDR3 loop: CASSWGWQGARETQYF. DNA for the CDR3: TGTGCCAGCAGTTGGGGATGGCAGGGGGCGCGAGAGACCCAGTACTTC.

V and J are TRBV15 and TRBJ2-2, with 10 bases fitting TRBD1. After removal of 3 bases from V and 3 bases from J, the junction contained 1 base not matched to a gene. CDR1 LNHNV and CDR2 YYDKDF come from the germline V gene (reference sequence). CDR3 length equals 15 residues. For the CDR3, the DNA is TGTGCCACCAGCAGGGACAGGGGGTACACCGGGGAGCTGTTTTTT. It is translated as CATSRDRGYTGELFF.

V gene TRBV3-1 combines with J gene TRBJ1-1; D possibly corresponds to TRBD1 (6 bases). The CDR3 is 14 amino acids. CDR1 and CDR2 (germline): LGHDT, YNNKEL (reference sequence). Trimming took 0 bases from V and 8 from J, leaving 13 bases between them. The CDR3 DNA reads TGTGCCAGCAGCCAAGATTGGGCAGACAGGGAAGCTTTCTTT. Amino acid sequence: CASSQDWADREAFF.

The J gene is TRBJ1-5, the V gene TRBV25-1; D not resolved. The germline V gene encodes CDR1 MGHDK and CDR2 SYGVNS. Trimming pared 6 bases from V and 15 bases from J, leaving 6 bases between. This CDR3 contains 8 residues. The CDR3 nucleotides are TGTGCCAGCAGCTCTCGGCATTTT. Its protein is CASSSRHF. The entire variable domain, with the rest obtained from reference TRBV25-1 and TRBJ1-5, is as follows: EADIYQTPRYLVIGTGKKITLECSQTMGHDKMYWYQQDPGMELHLIHYSYGVNSTEKGDLSSESTVSRIRTEHFPLTLESARPSHTSQYLCASSSRHFGDGTRLSIL.

The sample holds a few counts of this clonotype. The rearrangement uses TRBV12-3 or TRBV12-4 and TRBJ1-2; 8 nucleotides agree with TRBD1. CDR3 length equals 15 residues. Trimming took 5 bases from V and 4 from J; bases not matched to a gene: 9. In DNA, the CDR3 is TGTGCCAGCAGTCTAAGGGACAGGTCCCTCTATGGCTACACCTTC. Its translation: CASSLRDRSLYGYTF.

This clonotype turned up a few times. The rearrangement uses TRBV11-2 and TRBJ1-2; weak D call: TRBD1 (6 bases). CDR1 is SGHAT, CDR2 FQNNGV, per germline. This CDR3 has 16 residues. Trimming shortened V by 5 bases and J by 4 bases, and 20 bases separated the two germline ends. CDR3: CASSPMRRQDPYGYTF. The CDR3 DNA is TGTGCCAGCAGCCCAATGCGGCGACAGGACCCCTATGGCTACACCTTC.